This entry describes one TCR beta chain. The antigen remains undetermined. Germline V gives CDR1 SGHNT, CDR2 YYREEE (reference sequence). The CDR3 is 15 amino acids. Trimming at V came to 4 bases and at J to 6 bases, leaving 8 bases not matched to a gene. These data originate in a study of cytomegalovirus exposure and HLA in healthy donors. Study results and caveats: Earlier analysis found most TCR beta V segments productive about 87% or about 30% of the time. The study had only CMV serostatus as immune exposure information. By HLA locus, TCR association rates varied in a later analysis, with DRB1 showing the most and HLA-C the fewest.

The PCR was carried out with 60 Vbeta primers and 13 Jbeta primers. Method: immunoSEQ multiplex PCR; TCRdb's copy keeps in-frame clones and lacks some. The table records about 200,000 clones, about 81% of them present only once. The chain combines TRBV5-4 with TRBJ2-1, with 9 bases that match TRBD2. This receptor was identified in a woman aged 40 to 50 in good health and CMV-seronegative. Sequencing was performed on PBMCs. CDR3 nucleotides: TGTGCCAGCAGCGGCGGAGGACTAGCGTCCAATGAGCAGTTCTTC. Residues: CASSGGGLASNEQFF.